This TCR beta chain comes out of a study of blood T cell repertoires in COVID-19. Profiled with immunoSEQ multiplex PCR; TCRdb holds only in-frame clones, not every one. The sample shows some 210,000 clones, approximately 84% of them seen only once. The receptor was derived from a woman in her 70s with active or convalescent COVID-19. Sequenced: peripheral blood.

The CDR3, as DNA: TGTGCCAGCAGTGATTCCCTAGCGGGGGTGGAGACCCAGTACTTC. Translation gives CASSDSLAGVETQYF. The rearrangement links TRBV2 to TRBJ2-5; the match to TRBD2 covers 10 bases. The CDR3 spans 15 residues. Germline CDR1 and CDR2: SNHLY and FYNNEI. The J segment lost 5 bases and the V segment lost 3 bases, leaving 6 bases of the junction unmatched.